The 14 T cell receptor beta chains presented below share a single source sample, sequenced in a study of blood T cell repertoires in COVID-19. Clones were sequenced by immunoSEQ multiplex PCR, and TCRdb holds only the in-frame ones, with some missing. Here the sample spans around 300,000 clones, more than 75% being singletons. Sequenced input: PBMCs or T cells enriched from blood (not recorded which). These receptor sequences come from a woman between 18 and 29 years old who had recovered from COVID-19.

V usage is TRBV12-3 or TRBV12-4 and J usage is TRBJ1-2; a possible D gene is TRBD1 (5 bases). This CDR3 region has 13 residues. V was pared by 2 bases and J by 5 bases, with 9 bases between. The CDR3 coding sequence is TGTGCCAGCAGTTTAAGACAGCCGTATGGCTACACCTTC. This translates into CASSLRQPYGYTF.

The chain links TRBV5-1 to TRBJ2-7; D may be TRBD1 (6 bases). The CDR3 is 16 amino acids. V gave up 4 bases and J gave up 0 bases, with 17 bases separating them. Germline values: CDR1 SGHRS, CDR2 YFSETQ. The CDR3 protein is CASSSQGTVSSYEQYF. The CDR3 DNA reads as TGCGCCAGCAGCAGCCAGGGGACGGTGAGCTCCTACGAGCAGTACTTC. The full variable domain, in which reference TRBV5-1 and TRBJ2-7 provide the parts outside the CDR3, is KAGVTQTPRYLIKTRGQQVTLSCSPISGHRSVSWYQQTPGQGLQFLFEYFSETQRNKGNFPGRFSGRQFSNSRSEMNVSTLELGDSALYLCASSSQGTVSSYEQYFGPGTRLTVT.

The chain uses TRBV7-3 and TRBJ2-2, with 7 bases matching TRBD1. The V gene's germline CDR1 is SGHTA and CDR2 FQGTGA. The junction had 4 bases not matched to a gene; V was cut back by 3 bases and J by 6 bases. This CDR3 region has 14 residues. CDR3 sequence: CASSFDRVSGELFF. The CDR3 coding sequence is TGTGCCAGCAGCTTCGACAGGGTTTCCGGGGAGCTGTTTTTT.

The CDR3 is CASSEYGRETGPREQYF. The CDR3 DNA reads as TGTGCCAGCAGTGAATACGGAAGGGAGACAGGGCCACGCGAGCAGTACTTC. The genes are TRBV6-1 and TRBJ2-7, with TRBD1 identical over 7 bases. This CDR3 comprises 17 residues. Germline values: CDR1 MNHNS, CDR2 SASEGT. Losses at the gene ends were 2 bases for V and 6 bases for J; bases not matched to a gene: 16.

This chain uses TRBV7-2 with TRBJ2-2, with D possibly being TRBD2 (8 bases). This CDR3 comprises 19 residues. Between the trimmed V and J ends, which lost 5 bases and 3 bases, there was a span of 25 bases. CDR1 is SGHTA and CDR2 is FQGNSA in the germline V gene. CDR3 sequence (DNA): TGTGCCAGCAGCCCAACAGGGGCCCCGGGACTAGAGGACACCGGGGAGCTGTTTTTT. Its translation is CASSPTGAPGLEDTGELFF.

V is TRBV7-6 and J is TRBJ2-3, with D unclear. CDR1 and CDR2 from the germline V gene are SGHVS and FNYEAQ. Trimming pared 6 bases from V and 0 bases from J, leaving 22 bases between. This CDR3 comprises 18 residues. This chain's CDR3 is CASRARRVALNSTDTQYF. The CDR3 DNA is TGTGCCAGCAGGGCTCGCCGGGTAGCCCTGAATAGCACAGATACGCAGTATTTT.

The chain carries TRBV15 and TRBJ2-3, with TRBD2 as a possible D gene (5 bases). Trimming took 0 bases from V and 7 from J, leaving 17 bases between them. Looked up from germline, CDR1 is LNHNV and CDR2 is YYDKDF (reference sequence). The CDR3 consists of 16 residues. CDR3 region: CATSRDGEGMAYTQYF. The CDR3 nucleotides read TGTGCCACCAGCAGAGACGGCGAGGGAATGGCGTATACGCAGTATTTT.

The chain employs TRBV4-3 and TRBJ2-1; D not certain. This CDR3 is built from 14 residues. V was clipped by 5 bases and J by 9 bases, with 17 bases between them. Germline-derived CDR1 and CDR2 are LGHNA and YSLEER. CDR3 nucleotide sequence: TGCGCCAGCAGCGACTCTACGTCCATGGGTGAGCAGTTCTTC. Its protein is CASSDSTSMGEQFF.

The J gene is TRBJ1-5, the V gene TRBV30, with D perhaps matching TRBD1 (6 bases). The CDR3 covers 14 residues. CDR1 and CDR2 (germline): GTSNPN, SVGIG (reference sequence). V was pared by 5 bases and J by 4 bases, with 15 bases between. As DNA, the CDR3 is TGTGCCTGGTGGGGGGCCGGGGGGAATCAGCCCCAGCATTTT. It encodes CAWWGAGGNQPQHF.

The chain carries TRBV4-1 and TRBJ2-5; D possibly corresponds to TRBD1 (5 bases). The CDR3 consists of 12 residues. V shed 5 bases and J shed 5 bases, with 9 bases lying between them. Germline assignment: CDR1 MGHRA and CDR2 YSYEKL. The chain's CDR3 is CASSKKGETQYF. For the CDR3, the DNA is TGCGCCAGCAGCAAAAAGGGGGAGACCCAGTACTTC.

The CDR3 region has the DNA TGTGCCAGCAGCTTAGCGGGAGGGCTTCGAACGGAGGAGACCCAGTACTTC. This codes for CASSLAGGLRTEETQYF. The chain joins TRBV7-9 to TRBJ2-5; 7 nucleotides match TRBD2. Germline V gene lookup returns CDR1 SEHNR and CDR2 FQNEAQ (reference sequence). The CDR3 runs to 17 residues. V lost 0 bases, J lost 5 bases, and 12 bases stayed unmatched.

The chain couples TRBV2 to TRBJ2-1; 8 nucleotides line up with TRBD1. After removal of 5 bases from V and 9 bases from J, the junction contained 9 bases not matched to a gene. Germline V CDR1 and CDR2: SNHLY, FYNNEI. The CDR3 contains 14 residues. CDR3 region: CASSRQGAVSEQFF. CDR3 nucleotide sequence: TGTGCCAGCAGTCGGCAGGGGGCGGTAAGTGAGCAGTTCTTC.

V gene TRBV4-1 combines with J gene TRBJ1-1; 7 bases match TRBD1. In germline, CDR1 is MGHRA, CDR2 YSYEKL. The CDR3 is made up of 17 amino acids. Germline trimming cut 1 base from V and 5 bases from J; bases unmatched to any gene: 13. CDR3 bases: TGCGCCAGCAGCCAAGCCCGTTTACAGGGGTTGGTTACTGAAGCTTTCTTT. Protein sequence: CASSQARLQGLVTEAFF.

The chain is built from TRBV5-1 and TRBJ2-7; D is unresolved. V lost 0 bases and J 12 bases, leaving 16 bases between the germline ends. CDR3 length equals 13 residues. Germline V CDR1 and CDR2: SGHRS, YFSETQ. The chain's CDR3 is CASSLGSGLVLYF. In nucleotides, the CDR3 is TGCGCCAGCAGCTTGGGTTCAGGCCTTGTTTTGTACTTC.